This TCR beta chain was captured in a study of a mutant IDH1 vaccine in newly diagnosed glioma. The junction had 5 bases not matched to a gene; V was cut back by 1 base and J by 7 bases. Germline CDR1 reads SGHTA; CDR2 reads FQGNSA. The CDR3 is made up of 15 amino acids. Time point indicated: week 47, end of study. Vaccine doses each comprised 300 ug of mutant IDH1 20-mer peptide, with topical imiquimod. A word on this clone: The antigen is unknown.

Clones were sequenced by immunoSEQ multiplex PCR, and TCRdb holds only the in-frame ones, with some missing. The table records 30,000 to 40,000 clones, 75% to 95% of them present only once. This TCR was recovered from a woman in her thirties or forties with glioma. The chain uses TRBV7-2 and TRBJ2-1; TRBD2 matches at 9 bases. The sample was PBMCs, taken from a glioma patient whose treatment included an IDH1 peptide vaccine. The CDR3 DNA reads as TGTGCCAGCAGCTTAGTTCGCGGGGGGGCGAATGAGCAGTTCTTC. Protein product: CASSLVRGGANEQFF.